This paragraph covers one T cell receptor beta chain sequence. Its antigen remains unidentified. The sample originates from a study of PD-1 blockade in classical Hodgkin lymphoma. Every single patient, without exception, relapsed after autologous stem cell transplantation, and brentuximab vedotin exposure varied. Trimming left V 3 bases short and J 0 bases short, with 11 bases between. Germline V CDR1 and CDR2: SGHAT, FQDESV (reference sequence). The CDR3 extends over 15 amino acids. Some clones are missing from TCRdb's copy, which holds only in-frame ones; the method was immunoSEQ multiplex PCR. The sample shows nearly 55,000 clones, 65% to 85% of them seen only once. Study observations and caveats: Researchers reported that CD4+ TCR diversity, though not CD8+, rose significantly by C4D1. Before treatment, TCR diversity in newly diagnosed patients was reportedly lower than in healthy donors.

This chain joins TRBV11-1 and TRBJ1-1, with a weak D call TRBD1 (5 bases). The source material was peripheral blood mononuclear cells (PBMCs), sampled at baseline. This receptor was identified in a human donor with classical Hodgkin lymphoma. This CDR3 is CASSLPDTMNTEAFF. In nucleotides, the CDR3 is TGTGCCAGCAGCTTGCCGGACACCATGAACACTGAAGCTTTCTTT.